This T cell receptor (beta chain) was documented in a study of OX40 agonist ivuxolimab in advanced cancers. Study-level background: Prior therapy, whether anti-PD-1, anti-PD-L1 or anti-CTLA-4, was allowed, and less than 45% had some. The study's findings and limits: The authors did not determine the antigen specificity of the expanded peripheral T cells.

This table comes from immunoSEQ multiplex PCR, and its TCRdb copy is limited to in-frame clones, with some not included. The data hold tens of thousands of clones, with roughly 85% observed a single time. V was clipped by 3 bases and J by 5 bases, with 10 bases between them. CDR3 length equals 13 residues. The germline V gene encodes CDR1 ENHRY and CDR2 SYGVKD. As for this clone: Its antigen is not identified.

The J gene is TRBJ1-1, the V gene TRBV10-3; D not resolved. The source is an adult with an advanced solid tumor such as melanoma, head and neck, liver or kidney cancer. This specimen consisted of CD4+ or CD8+ T cells sorted from blood, obtained in a trial of the OX40 agonist ivuxolimab. The CDR3 DNA is TGTGCCATCAGTGAACGGCAGGAGACTGAAGCTTTCTTT. Its protein is CAISERQETEAFF.